This TCR beta chain was identified in a study of OX40 agonist ivuxolimab in advanced cancers. Profiling relied on immunoSEQ multiplex PCR, and the TCRdb table lists in-frame clones only, not all of them. Of 45,000 to 75,000 clones in the sample, 82% were seen once. Anyone with autoimmune disease history or systemic immunosuppression was excluded. There are 14 residues in the CDR3. Trimming removed 0 bases at V and 3 bases at J, with 9 bases between. CDR1 and CDR2 from the germline V gene are SGDLS and YYNGEE. This clone is a singleton in its sample. Its target is unknown. The study's findings and limits: The study found among the lowest clonal expansion in partial responders at 0.1-3.0 mg/kg. Expanded clones were, on average, more numerous in CD8+ T cells than in CD4+.

The rearrangement joins TRBV9 to TRBJ1-1, with a possible D match to TRBD1 (5 bases). The source is an adult with an advanced solid tumor such as melanoma, head and neck, liver or kidney cancer. Sample: CD4+ or CD8+ T cells sorted from blood, taken in a trial of the OX40 agonist ivuxolimab. The CDR3 DNA reads as TGTGCCAGCAGCGTAGCTTCCAGGGACACTGAAGCTTTCTTT. This codes for CASSVASRDTEAFF.